This T cell receptor beta chain emerged from a study of T cells in localized non-small cell lung cancer. Study results and limitations: Greater T cell density in blood accompanied longer overall survival. Highest T cell clonality was seen in uninvolved adjacent lung, surpassing that measured in tumor.

Here immunoSEQ multiplex PCR was the method, and the copy in TCRdb shows in-frame clones only, minus some. Of about 72,000 clones detected, roughly 81% appear once; the ten largest clones hold 13%. Of note for this clone: What it binds is unknown.

The CDR3 sequence is 14 residues long. Germline CDR1 reads SNHLY; CDR2 reads FYNNEI. Trimming cost V 8 bases and J 1 base, with 13 bases left between them. This sequence joins TRBV2 and TRBJ2-3; D not certain. The sample in question was peripheral blood, obtained before any cancer treatment. This receptor was identified in a female donor aged 60 or older with stage I lung adenocarcinoma. CDR3 residues: CASQLRPGTDTQYF. The CDR3 region has the DNA TGTGCCAGCCAATTGCGCCCAGGCACAGATACGCAGTATTTT.